The source of this T cell receptor beta chain is a study of cytomegalovirus exposure and HLA in healthy donors. The study's findings and limits: In a later analysis, specific HLA alleles were associated with 15,000 or so TCR beta sequences at a 0.05 false discovery rate.

The PCR contained 60 Vbeta and 13 Jbeta primers. TCRdb keeps only in-frame clones here, not all; method: immunoSEQ multiplex PCR. The sample records approximately 110,000 clones, 65% to 85% being singletons. This CDR3 is 14 amino acids long. V was shortened by 0 bases and J by 6 bases, with 11 bases between the two germline ends. Germline V gene lookup returns CDR1 SEHNR and CDR2 FQNEAQ (reference sequence). To note about this clone: Its antigen is not identified.

Sequencing was carried out using PBMCs. The genes are TRBV7-9 and TRBJ1-2; D gene ambiguous. This TCR derives from a male donor in good health and CMV-seronegative. CDR3 amino acids: CASSLATVIHGYTF. The CDR3 DNA is TGTGCCAGCAGCTTAGCAACGGTTATCCATGGCTACACCTTC. Complete variable domain (other parts from reference TRBV7-9 and TRBJ1-2): DTGVSQNPRHKITKRGQNVTFRCDPISEHNRLYWYRQTLGQGPEFLTYFQNEAQLEKSRLLSDRFSAERPKGSFSTLEIQRTEQGDSAMYLCASSLATVIHGYTFGSGTRLTVV.